This T cell receptor beta chain stems from a study of blood T cell repertoires in COVID-19. Turning to the study itself: In each case, the material was cDNA or gDNA derived from T cells, B-cell-depleted T cells, or PBMCs.

Data came from immunoSEQ multiplex PCR; TCRdb stores just in-frame clones and leaves some out. The table records roughly 200,000 clones, 89% of them present only once. Per the germline V gene, CDR1 is LNHDA and CDR2 is SQIVND (reference sequence). Deletions cut 3 bases from V and 6 bases from J, with 12 bases between. CDR3 length: 14 residues. The chain links TRBV19 to TRBJ1-5; D is undetermined. The sequencing input was peripheral blood. The source of this sequence is a man aged 40-49 years with acute or convalescent COVID-19. The DNA of the CDR3 is TGTGCCAGTAGTATTGACGGGTCGGGTCAGCCCCAGCATTTT. It is translated as CASSIDGSGQPQHF.